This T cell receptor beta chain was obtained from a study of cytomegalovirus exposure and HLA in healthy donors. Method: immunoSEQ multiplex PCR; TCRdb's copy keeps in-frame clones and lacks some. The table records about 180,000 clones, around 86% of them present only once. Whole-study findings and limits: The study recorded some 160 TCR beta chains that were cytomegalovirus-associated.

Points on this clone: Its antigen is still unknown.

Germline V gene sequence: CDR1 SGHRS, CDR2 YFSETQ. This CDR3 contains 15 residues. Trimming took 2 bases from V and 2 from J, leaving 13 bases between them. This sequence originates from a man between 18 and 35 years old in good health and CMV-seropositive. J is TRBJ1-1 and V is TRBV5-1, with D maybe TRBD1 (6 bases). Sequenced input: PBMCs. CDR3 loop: CASSFETGANTEAFF. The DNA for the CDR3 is TGCGCCAGCAGCTTCGAGACAGGCGCTAACACTGAAGCTTTCTTT.